The next 13 T cell receptor beta chains were all read from a single sample in a study of tumor and adjacent non-tumor tissue in lung cancer. A modified ARM-PCR protocol with three rounds of nested PCR amplified TCRbeta. TCRdb analysed the multiplex PCR reads with MiXCR anew, one entry per CDR3 protein. The sample includes 60,000 to 100,000 distinct CDR3 sequences, less than 85% of them seen just once. The template was RNA from unsorted bulk tissue. Distant lung tissue was collected more than 3 cm away from the tumor edge. Sequencing was performed on distant non-tumor lung tissue. Source of these receptors: a man aged 65 to 85 with non-small cell lung cancer.

Concerning this clonotype: The junction differs from germline at one of its ends, possibly a read error. The rearrangement joins TRBV11-2 to TRBJ1-5, with 7 bases lining up with TRBD1. Germline V lookup: CDR1 SGHAT, CDR2 FQNNGV. This CDR3 has 15 amino acids. CDR3 residues: CASSLGGREGQPQHF. The CDR3 DNA is TGTGCCAGTAGCTTAGGGGGCAGGGAGGGTCAGCCCCAGCATTTT.

Worth noting for this clonotype: One junction end does not reproduce the germline sequence, and a read error may be involved. V and J are TRBV5-6 and TRBJ1-3; D uncertain. CDR3 size: 15 residues. CDR1 and CDR2 from the germline V gene are SGHDT and YYEEEE. Written as DNA, the CDR3 is TGTGCCAGCAACTCGGCGGGTAAAACTGGAAACACTATATATTTT. Its translation: CASNSAGKTGNTIYF.

The genes are TRBV4-1 and TRBJ2-3; 8 bases agree with TRBD1. The CDR3 length is 11 residues. From germline, CDR1 is MGHRA and CDR2 YSYEKL. As DNA, the CDR3 is TGCGTCAGGGGGCATCAGGATACGCAGTATTTT. Protein sequence: CVRGHQDTQYF.

Of note for this clonotype: A much larger clone is a single base away; this may be a read error. This sequence joins TRBV10-2 and TRBJ2-7, with TRBD2 matching 8 bases. V lost 4 bases to trimming and J lost 6 bases; unmatched junction nucleotides: 8. The germline V gene encodes CDR1 WSHSY and CDR2 SAAADI. The length of the CDR3 is 14 residues. The CDR3 sequence: CASSGTGGSGEQYF. CDR3 DNA sequence: TGCGCCAGCAGTGGAACGGGAGGGTCAGGCGAGCAGTACTTC.

V and J are TRBV11-2 and TRBJ1-1; TRBD1 is a possible D gene (5 bases). Germline V lookup: CDR1 SGHAT, CDR2 FQNNGV. This CDR3 comprises 12 residues. In nucleotides, the CDR3 is TGTGTCAGTACGTTGAGGGGTACTGAAGCTTTCTTT. Amino acids: CVSTLRGTEAFF.

For this clonotype: This clone may be a read error of a much larger clone one base away. This rearrangement joins TRBV7-8 to TRBJ2-3; D remains ambiguous. The CDR3 length is 15 residues. The ends were cut back, 8 bases at V and 2 bases at J, with 17 bases in the middle. Germline values: CDR1 SGHVS, CDR2 FQNEAQ. The CDR3 DNA follows: TGTGCCAGCTGCATCTCGGAGCTGATCACAGATACGCAGTATTTT. Amino acids: CASCISELITDTQYF.

This chain connects TRBV20-1 to TRBJ2-1; 10 nucleotides align to TRBD2. This CDR3 has 16 amino acids. With V trimmed by 0 bases and J by 9 bases, 11 bases remained unmatched. CDR1 is DFQATT and CDR2 is SNEGSKA in the germline V gene (reference sequence). Written as DNA, the CDR3 is TGCAGTGCTAGAGATTCGCTAGCGGGAGTACTTGGTGAGCAGTTCTTC. This translates into CSARDSLAGVLGEQFF.

As concerns this clonotype: Germline and junction disagree at one end, which may indicate a read error. V and J are TRBV6-6 and TRBJ1-5; 7 bases line up with TRBD1. There are 15 residues in the CDR3. Germline CDR1 MNHNY, CDR2 SVGAGI (reference sequence). The CDR3 loop reads CASSAIGGAGQPQHF. Here the CDR3 DNA reads TGTGCCAGTAGTGCTATAGGGGGCGCAGGGCAGCCCCAGCACTTT.

In its sample, this clonotype was seen a few times. CDR3 in DNA: TGTGCCAGCTCACAGGGACAGTCCCCTTCCTACGAGCAGTACTTC. The encoded protein is CASSQGQSPSYEQYF. The chain employs TRBV18 and TRBJ2-7; 7 bases line up with TRBD1. V dropped 4 bases and J dropped 1; count of bases not matched to a gene: 7. Per germline, CDR1 KGHSH and CDR2 LQKENI. This CDR3 spans 15 amino acids.

The chain carries TRBV6-2 or TRBV6-3 and TRBJ2-7, with 10 bases fitting TRBD2. Unmatched junction bases numbered 12, after V lost 6 bases and J lost 10 bases. CDR3 length: 14 residues. The germline V gene has CDR1 MNHEY and CDR2 SVGEGT. CDR3 residues: CASSLAGVGCEQYF. DNA of the CDR3: TGTGCCAGCAGCCTAGCGGGAGTAGGCTGCGAACAGTACTTC.

V is TRBV29-1 and J is TRBJ2-5; tentatively, D is TRBD1 or TRBD2 (5 bases each). The germline V gene has CDR1 SQVTM and CDR2 ANQGSEA. V was pared by 3 bases and J by 11 bases, with 19 bases between. CDR3 length: 13 residues. DNA of the CDR3: TGCAGCGTTGATGGGGGTGTTGGGGAGAAACAGTACTTC. Protein sequence: CSVDGGVGEKQYF. Filled out from reference TRBV29-1 and TRBJ2-5, the complete variable domain reads SAVISQKPSRDICQRGTSLTIQCQVDSQVTMMFWYRQQPGQSLTLIATANQGSEATYESGFVIDKFPISRPNLTFSTLTVSNMSPEDSSIYLCSVDGGVGEKQYFGPGTRLLVL.

In the case of this clonotype: One junction end does not reproduce the germline sequence, and a read error may be involved. The chain combines TRBV11-2 with TRBJ1-5, with D perhaps matching TRBD1 (5 bases). The germline V gene has CDR1 SGHAT and CDR2 FQNNGV. The CDR3 contains 15 residues. The CDR3 DNA reads TGTGCCAACAGCTTAGAGGGCAGGGATGGTCAGCCCCAGCATTTT. Its translation: CANSLEGRDGQPQHF.

J is TRBJ1-2 and V is TRBV29-1; no definite D call. V lost 8 bases and J 4 bases, leaving 17 bases between the germline ends. CDR1 SQVTM and CDR2 ANQGSEA come from the germline V gene. The CDR3 sequence is 13 residues long. CDR3 sequence reads: CSILQIGAYGYTF. CDR3 DNA: TGCAGCATTCTCCAGATAGGAGCCTATGGCTACACCTTC.